This T cell receptor (beta chain) was sequenced for a study of blood T cell repertoires in COVID-19. Overall study: T cells, B-cell-depleted T cells, or PBMCs supplied cDNA or gDNA.

Sequenced by immunoSEQ multiplex PCR; TCRdb stores in-frame clones only, minus some. The profile covers about 130,000 clones, with about 80% appearing a single time and approximately 8.4% taken by the ten largest. The CDR3 is 15 residues long. CDR1 and CDR2 (germline): LNHDA, SQIVND (reference sequence). The J segment lost 1 base and the V segment lost 4 bases, leaving 3 bases of the junction unmatched. Sequenced material: PBMCs or T cells enriched from blood (not recorded which). The gene calls are TRBV19 and TRBJ2-5, with 10 bases matching TRBD2. The source of this sequence is a man aged 50-59 years who had recovered from COVID-19. CDR3 nucleotide sequence: TGTGCCAGTAGTAAGGTAGCGGGGGGCCAAGAGACCCAGTACTTC. Amino acids: CASSKVAGGQETQYF.